These 26 T cell receptor beta chains share one sample of origin, sequenced in a study of molecular identifiers for immune sequencing clone quantification. Each CDR3 protein gets one entry after TCRdb re-called the PCR reads with MiXCR. The sample contains hundreds of thousands of distinct CDR3 sequences, 20% to 25% of which appear only once. The sequenced sample was naive CD8+ T cells from blood, with Jurkat cell RNA spiked in. Subset described: FACS-sorted CD8+CD4-CCR7+CD45RA+ naive T cells. The receptor source for this set is a human donor in good health. Some libraries in this study had Jurkat cell RNA spiked in.

This clonotype has ten or more counts. V gene TRBV7-2 combines with J gene TRBJ1-1; 7 bases are a match to TRBD1. CDR1 is SGHTA and CDR2 is FQGNSA in the germline V gene. The length of the CDR3 is 15 residues. V gave up 1 base and J gave up 4 bases; unmatched junction bases: 6. In DNA, the CDR3 is TGTGCCAGCAGCTTAGTTTCCGGGACAGTCACTGAAGCTTTCTTT. Residues: CASSLVSGTVTEAFF.

This clonotype was picked up a small number of times. One end of the junction fails to match germline, which may point to a read error. The chain uses TRBV20-1 and TRBJ2-5, with 9 bases matching TRBD2. CDR3 length equals 17 residues. Germline-derived CDR1 and CDR2 are DFQATT and SNEGSKA (reference sequence). The DNA of the CDR3 is TGCAGTGCCAGAGGCCTAGCGGGGAACCCCCAGTGGGAGACCCAGTACTTC. Amino acids: CSARGLAGNPQWETQYF.

This clonotype was observed at least ten times. The chain carries TRBV29-1 and TRBJ2-1; 8 nucleotides agree with TRBD2. Germline V gene sequence: CDR1 SQVTM, CDR2 ANQGSEA. This CDR3 is built from 15 residues. With V trimmed by 8 bases and J by 0 bases, 9 bases remained unmatched. The CDR3 reads CSHRGGLTSYNEQFF. The CDR3 DNA is TGCAGCCATCGGGGGGGGTTAACCTCCTACAATGAGCAGTTCTTC.

As to this clonotype: A much larger clone sits a single nucleotide away, making a read error possible. The chain has TRBV9 and TRBJ2-3; D possibly corresponds to TRBD2 (5 bases). This CDR3 comprises 14 residues. From germline, CDR1 is SGDLS and CDR2 YYNGEE. V was shortened by 4 bases and J by 4 bases, with 13 bases between the two germline ends. The CDR3 bases are TGTGCCAGCAGCCCCGTACGTAGCGCAGATACGCAGTATTTT. This encodes CASSPVRSADTQYF.

At least ten counts were recorded for this clonotype. The CDR3 DNA is TGTGCCAGCAGCTTAGAACAGTGGATTCAGTACTTC. Its protein is CASSLEQWIQYF. V and J are TRBV7-9 and TRBJ2-4, with unresolved D. Per germline, CDR1 SEHNR and CDR2 FQNEAQ (reference sequence). The CDR3 totals 12 residues. V was shortened by 1 base and J by 10 bases, with 8 bases between the two germline ends.

This clonotype was observed a handful of times. The V call is TRBV6-5, the J call TRBJ1-2, with D unresolved. The germline gives CDR1 MNHEY, CDR2 SVGAGI. CDR3 length: 15 residues. V was clipped by 5 bases and J by 4 bases, with 17 bases between them. This chain's CDR3 is CASSTRTETFYGYTF. As DNA, the CDR3 is TGTGCCAGCAGTACCCGGACCGAAACCTTCTATGGCTACACCTTC.

Concerning this clonotype itself: A much larger clone differs from this one at a single base, so this may be a read error. In this CDR3 the conserved last residue, phenylalanine or tryptophan, is missing, so a read error is likely. J is TRBJ1-1 and V is TRBV6-2 or TRBV6-3; maybe TRBD1 (5 bases). The V gene lost 2 bases and the J gene lost 7 bases, with 11 bases spanning the gap. Germline V gene data show CDR1 as MNHEY and CDR2 as SVGEGT. The CDR3 is 13 residues long. The CDR3 sequence is CASSYVGTSEAFV. The CDR3 DNA reads as TGTGCCAGCAGTTACGTGGGGACTAGTGAAGCTTTCGTT.

This clonotype was seen repeatedly, ten times or more. The chain is built from TRBV28 and TRBJ2-5; TRBD2 agrees at 12 bases. Per germline, CDR1 MDHEN and CDR2 SYDVKM. The V segment lost 3 bases and the J segment 5 bases; nucleotides outside the gene matches: 10. This CDR3 contains 17 residues. This CDR3 is CASSFQTSGSRFETQYF. The CDR3 region has the DNA TGTGCCAGCAGTTTTCAGACTAGCGGGAGTCGTTTTGAGACCCAGTACTTC.

There are many counts of this clonotype. The rearrangement links TRBV7-9 to TRBJ1-2; the match to TRBD1 covers 7 bases. The CDR3 runs 15 residues. The ends lost 0 bases at V and 8 bases at J; junction bases unmatched: 9. Germline CDR1 SEHNR, CDR2 FQNEAQ (reference sequence). The CDR3 DNA is TGTGCCAGCAGCTTAGCCTCCGAAACAGGGGCCGGCTACACCTTC. Its protein is CASSLASETGAGYTF.

In its sample, this clonotype was seen a few times. The chain has TRBV27 and TRBJ1-2; D may be TRBD1 (6 bases). The CDR3 runs 13 residues. Germline V gene data show CDR1 as MNHEY and CDR2 as SMNVEV (reference sequence). Trimming pared 5 bases from V and 8 bases from J, leaving 15 bases between. Written as DNA, the CDR3 is TGTGCCAGCAGTATGGGGGGCTTAGGCGGCTACACCTTC. It specifies CASSMGGLGGYTF.

The chain combines TRBV28 with TRBJ1-1, with 9 positions matching TRBD1. The CDR3 has 14 amino acids. Trimming at V came to 4 bases and at J to 4 bases, leaving 4 bases not matched to a gene. The V gene's germline CDR1 is MDHEN and CDR2 SYDVKM. The chain's CDR3 is CASSYRGLVTEAFF. The CDR3 nucleotides are TGTGCCAGCAGTTACAGGGGGCTGGTCACTGAAGCTTTCTTT.

Ten or more counts support this clonotype. The rearrangement joins TRBV7-9 to TRBJ2-7, with unresolved D. Trimming pared 5 bases from V and 3 bases from J, leaving 11 bases between. CDR1 and CDR2 from the germline V gene are SEHNR and FQNEAQ (reference sequence). This CDR3 contains 13 residues. The CDR3 nucleotides read TGTGCCAGCAGCCCGGCGACTTACTACGAGCAGTACTTC. This codes for CASSPATYYEQYF.

This clonotype appeared a few times. The gene calls are TRBV27 and TRBJ2-7, with D perhaps TRBD1 (6 bases). Germline V gene lookup returns CDR1 MNHEY and CDR2 SMNVEV (reference sequence). CDR3 length: 12 residues. Trimming took 3 bases from V and 6 from J, leaving 9 bases between them. The CDR3 coding sequence is TGTGCCAGCAGTTTTCCCAGGGGCGAGCAGTACTTC. This sequence encodes CASSFPRGEQYF.

This clonotype was seen many times. This chain links TRBV13 with TRBJ1-6, with D unclear. V lost 0 bases, J lost 10 bases, and 7 bases lay in between. Germline CDR1 PRHDT, CDR2 FYEKMQ (reference sequence). This CDR3 spans 13 amino acids. The CDR3 DNA is TGTGCCAGCAGCTTAGGGCTGGGGTCACCCCTCCACTTT. This translates into CASSLGLGSPLHF.

This clonotype has just a few counts. The chain joins TRBV5-1 to TRBJ1-1; 7 bases align to TRBD1. The CDR3 length is 17 residues. The germline gives CDR1 SGHRS, CDR2 YFSETQ. V shed 1 base, J shed 1 base, and the junction held 10 bases outside the gene matches. The DNA for the CDR3 is TGCGCCAGCAGCTTGTACAGGGGCGGCCGATCGAACACTGAAGCTTTCTTT. As protein: CASSLYRGGRSNTEAFF.

This clonotype was counted at least ten times. This chain links TRBV7-9 with TRBJ2-2; the match to TRBD1 covers 7 bases. Germline V lookup: CDR1 SEHNR, CDR2 FQNEAQ (reference sequence). Losses at the gene ends were 6 bases for V and 6 bases for J; bases not matched to a gene: 1. CDR3 length equals 12 residues. CDR3 protein: CASSTGAGELFF. CDR3 in DNA: TGTGCCAGCAGTACAGGGGCCGGGGAGCTGTTTTTT.

This clonotype was seen repeatedly, ten times or more. The J gene is TRBJ2-3, the V gene TRBV19; D uncertain. V shed 5 bases and J shed 4 bases, with 7 bases lying between them. Germline values: CDR1 LNHDA, CDR2 SQIVND (reference sequence). This CDR3 contains 12 residues. DNA for the CDR3: TGTGCCAGTAGTTTCGCGGCAGATACGCAGTATTTT. Translating gives CASSFAADTQYF.

As to this clonotype: A read error may be the cause here, since a much bigger clone is one base away. The gene calls are TRBV7-3 and TRBJ2-1; 10 positions match TRBD2. Germline values: CDR1 SGHTA, CDR2 FQGTGA. The CDR3 is made up of 16 amino acids. Here the CDR3 DNA reads TGTGCCAGCGAAGAATTAGCGGGGGGCTCCTACAATAAGCAGTTCTTC. Its protein is CASEELAGGSYNKQFF.

DNA of the CDR3: TGTGCCAGCAGCCCCGACAGGGACGTGTGGGGCGGGCAGTACTTC. Protein product: CASSPDRDVWGGQYF. V usage is TRBV12-3 or TRBV12-4 and J usage is TRBJ2-7; 7 nucleotides align to TRBD1. V shed 6 bases, J shed 9 bases, and the junction held 17 bases outside the gene matches. There are 15 residues in the CDR3.

This clonotype was found many times. The V gene is TRBV5-5, the J gene TRBJ2-5; 13 nucleotides align to TRBD2. The V gene's germline CDR1 is SGHKS and CDR2 YYEKEE (reference sequence). The CDR3 loop spans 17 amino acids. Germline trimming cut 4 bases from V and 5 bases from J; bases unmatched to any gene: 11. Here the CDR3 reads CASSPGTSGVIGETQYF. The CDR3 DNA sequence: TGTGCCAGCAGCCCGGGGACTAGCGGGGTTATAGGGGAGACCCAGTACTTC.

This clonotype was picked up many times. The chain combines TRBV28 with TRBJ2-7; TRBD2 aligns across 15 bases. The CDR3 runs 16 residues. Germline V gene data show CDR1 as MDHEN and CDR2 as SYDVKM. Germline trimming cut 5 bases from V and 2 bases from J; bases unmatched to any gene: 4. The CDR3 here is CASSPGLAGGTYEQYF. The CDR3 nucleotides are TGTGCCAGCAGTCCGGGACTAGCGGGAGGAACCTACGAGCAGTACTTC.

This clonotype showed up many times. J is TRBJ1-5 and V is TRBV6-5; no clear D gene. V was pared by 7 bases and J by 4 bases, with 20 bases between. The CDR3 spans 16 residues. From germline, CDR1 is MNHEY and CDR2 SVGAGI. CDR3 region: CASTHNLRYRNQPQHF. In nucleotides, the CDR3 is TGTGCCAGCACCCATAATTTGAGGTACCGAAATCAGCCCCAGCATTTT.

This clonotype turned up a few times. The CDR3: CASSQDRWQGSGNTIYF. CDR3 DNA: TGCGCCAGCAGCCAAGATCGTTGGCAGGGATCCGGAAACACCATATATTTT. This chain uses TRBV4-3 with TRBJ1-3; tentative D call: TRBD1 (5 bases). V gave up 0 bases and J gave up 4 bases, with 16 bases separating them. Germline values: CDR1 LGHNA, CDR2 YSLEER. The CDR3 totals 17 residues.

This clonotype was counted at least ten times. V usage is TRBV20-1 and J usage is TRBJ2-3, with 10 bases that match TRBD2. The CDR3 totals 16 residues. Looked up from germline, CDR1 is DFQATT and CDR2 is SNEGSKA (reference sequence). Trimming at V came to 1 base and at J to 4 bases, leaving 8 bases not matched to a gene. CDR3 sequence: CSARVRASGSSDTQYF. The DNA of the CDR3 is TGCAGTGCTAGAGTCCGGGCTAGCGGGAGCTCAGATACGCAGTATTTT.

The gene calls are TRBV6-6 and TRBJ2-3, with D uncertain. In germline, CDR1 is MNHNY, CDR2 SVGAGI (reference sequence). The CDR3 is 16 amino acids. Trimming removed 1 base at V and 2 bases at J, with 13 bases between. CDR3 DNA sequence: TGTGCCAGCAGTTACTATCTGGAATACTCCACAGATACGCAGTATTTT. This gives the protein CASSYYLEYSTDTQYF.

With regard to this clonotype: One base away lies a much larger clone, so this may be a sequencing read error. Lacking the conserved final phenylalanine or tryptophan, this CDR3 likely reflects a read error. The chain employs TRBV24-1 and TRBJ2-1; 7 bases agree with TRBD1. J lost 5 bases, V lost 7 bases, and 10 bases had no gene match. The CDR3 has 15 amino acids. Germline assignment: CDR1 KGHDR and CDR2 SFDVKD. CDR3 loop: CATSQTGDLDNEQFL. CDR3 nucleotides: TGTGCCACCAGCCAAACAGGGGACCTCGACAATGAGCAGTTCCTC.